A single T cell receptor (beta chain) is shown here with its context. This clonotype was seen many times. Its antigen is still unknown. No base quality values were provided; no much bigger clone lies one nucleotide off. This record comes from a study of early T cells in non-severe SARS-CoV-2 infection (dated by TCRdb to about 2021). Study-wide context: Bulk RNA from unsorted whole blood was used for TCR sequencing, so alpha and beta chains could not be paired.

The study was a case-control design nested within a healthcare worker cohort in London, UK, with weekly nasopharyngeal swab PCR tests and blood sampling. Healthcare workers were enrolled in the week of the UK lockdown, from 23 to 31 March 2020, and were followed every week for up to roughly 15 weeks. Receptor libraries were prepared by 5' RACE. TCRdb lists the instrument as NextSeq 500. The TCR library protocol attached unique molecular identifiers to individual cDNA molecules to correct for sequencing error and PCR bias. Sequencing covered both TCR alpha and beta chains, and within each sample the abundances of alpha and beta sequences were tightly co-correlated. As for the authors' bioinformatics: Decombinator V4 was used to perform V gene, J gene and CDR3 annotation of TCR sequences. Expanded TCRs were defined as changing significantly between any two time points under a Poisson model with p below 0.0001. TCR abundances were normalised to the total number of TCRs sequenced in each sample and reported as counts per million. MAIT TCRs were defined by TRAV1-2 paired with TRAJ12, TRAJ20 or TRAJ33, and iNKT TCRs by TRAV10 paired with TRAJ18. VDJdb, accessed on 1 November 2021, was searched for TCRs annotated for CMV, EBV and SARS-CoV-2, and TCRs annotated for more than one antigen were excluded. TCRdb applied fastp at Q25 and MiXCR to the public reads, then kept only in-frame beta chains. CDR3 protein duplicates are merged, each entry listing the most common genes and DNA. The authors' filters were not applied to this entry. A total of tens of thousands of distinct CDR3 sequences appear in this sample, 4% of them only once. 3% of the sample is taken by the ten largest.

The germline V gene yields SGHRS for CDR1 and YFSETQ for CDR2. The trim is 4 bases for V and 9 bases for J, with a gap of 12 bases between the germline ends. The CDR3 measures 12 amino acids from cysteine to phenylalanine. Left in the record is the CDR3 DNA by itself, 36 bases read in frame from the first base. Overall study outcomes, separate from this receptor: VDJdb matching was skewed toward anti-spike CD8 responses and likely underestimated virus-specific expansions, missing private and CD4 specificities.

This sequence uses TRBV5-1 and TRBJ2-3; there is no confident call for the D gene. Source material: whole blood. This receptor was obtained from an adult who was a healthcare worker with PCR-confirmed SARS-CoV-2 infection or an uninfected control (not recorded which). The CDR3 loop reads CASSLSFGTQYF. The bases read TGCGCCAGCAGCCTGAGCTTCGGGACGCAGTATTTT.